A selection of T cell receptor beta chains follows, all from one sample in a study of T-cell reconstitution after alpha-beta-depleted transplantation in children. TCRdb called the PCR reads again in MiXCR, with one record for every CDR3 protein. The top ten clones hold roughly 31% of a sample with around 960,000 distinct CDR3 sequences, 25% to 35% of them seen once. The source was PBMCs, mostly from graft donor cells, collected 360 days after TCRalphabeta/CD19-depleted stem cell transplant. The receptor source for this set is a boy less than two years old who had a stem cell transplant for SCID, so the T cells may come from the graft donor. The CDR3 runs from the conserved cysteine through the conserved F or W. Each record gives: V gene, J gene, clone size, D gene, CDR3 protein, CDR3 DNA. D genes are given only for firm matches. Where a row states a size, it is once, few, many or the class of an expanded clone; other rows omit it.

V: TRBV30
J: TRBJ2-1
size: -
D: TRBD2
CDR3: CAWSGTSAGEQFF
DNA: TGTGCCTGGAGCGGGACTAGTGCTGGTGAGCAGTTCTTC

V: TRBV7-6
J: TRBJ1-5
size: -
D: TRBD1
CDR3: CASSLPSGQGKQPQHF
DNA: TGTGCCAGCAGCTTGCCCTCTGGACAGGGAAAGCAGCCCCAGCATTTT

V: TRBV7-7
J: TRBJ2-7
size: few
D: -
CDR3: CASSLRQDSYEQYF
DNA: TGTGCCAGCAGCTTAAGGCAGGACTCCTACGAGCAGTACTTC

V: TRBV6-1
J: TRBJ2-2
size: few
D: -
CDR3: CASGPGTNTGELFF
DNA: TGTGCCAGCGGACCAGGAACGAACACCGGGGAGCTGTTTTTT

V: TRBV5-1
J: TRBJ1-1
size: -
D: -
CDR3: CASSLVLQAKNTEAFF
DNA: TGCGCCAGCAGCTTGGTTTTACAGGCAAAGAACACTGAAGCTTTCTTT

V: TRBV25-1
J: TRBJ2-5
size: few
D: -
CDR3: CASSEAGPQETQYF
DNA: TGTGCCAGCAGCGAGGCGGGGCCGCAAGAGACCCAGTACTTC

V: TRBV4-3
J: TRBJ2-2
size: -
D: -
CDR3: CASSQVWGQGFSGELFF
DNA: TGCGCCAGCAGCCAAGTATGGGGTCAGGGATTTTCCGGGGAGCTGTTTTTT

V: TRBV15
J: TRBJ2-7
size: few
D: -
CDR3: CATEEGGSYEQYF
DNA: TGTGCCACCGAAGAAGGAGGTTCCTACGAGCAGTACTTC

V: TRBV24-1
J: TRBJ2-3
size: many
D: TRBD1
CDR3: CATSDIGTGRRDTQYF
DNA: TGTGCCACCAGTGATATAGGGACAGGGCGACGCGATACGCAGTATTTT

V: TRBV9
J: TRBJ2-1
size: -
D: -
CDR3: CASSSSVSSYNEQFF
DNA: TGTGCCAGCAGCTCTAGCGTAAGCTCCTACAATGAGCAGTTCTTC

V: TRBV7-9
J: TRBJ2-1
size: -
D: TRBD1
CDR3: CASSGYRGSTYNEQFF
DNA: TGTGCCAGCAGCGGCTACAGGGGTTCAACCTACAATGAGCAGTTCTTC

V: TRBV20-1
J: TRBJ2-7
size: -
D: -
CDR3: CSARENGSYEQYF
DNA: TGCAGTGCTAGAGAGAACGGATCCTACGAGCAGTACTTC

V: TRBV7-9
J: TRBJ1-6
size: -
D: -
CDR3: CASSRDSPLHF
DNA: TGTGCCAGCAGCCGGGATTCACCCCTCCACTTT

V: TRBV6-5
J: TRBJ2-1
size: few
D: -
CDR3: CASSYRGKSSYNEQFF
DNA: TGTGCCAGCAGTTATCGCGGAAAGAGCTCCTACAATGAGCAGTTCTTC

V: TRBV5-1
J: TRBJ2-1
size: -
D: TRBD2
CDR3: CASSLTTSGGLFSYNEQFF
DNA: TGCGCCAGCAGCTTGACGACTAGCGGGGGACTCTTCTCCTACAATGAGCAGTTCTTC

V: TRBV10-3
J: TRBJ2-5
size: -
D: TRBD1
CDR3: CAISEPDRAGTQYF
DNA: TGTGCCATCAGTGAGCCTGACAGGGCCGGGACCCAGTACTTC

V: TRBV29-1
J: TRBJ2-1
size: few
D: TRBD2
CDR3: CSVEALAGAGDEQFF
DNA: TGCAGCGTTGAAGCTCTAGCGGGGGCCGGGGATGAGCAGTTCTTC

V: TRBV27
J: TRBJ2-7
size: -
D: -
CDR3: CASSYGGGAAYEQYF
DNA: TGTGCCAGCAGTTACGGAGGGGGGGCAGCCTACGAGCAGTACTTC

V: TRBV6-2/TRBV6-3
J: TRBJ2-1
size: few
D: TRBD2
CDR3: CASRGSGGAVREQFF
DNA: TGTGCCAGCAGAGGGAGCGGGGGGGCGGTTCGGGAGCAGTTCTTC

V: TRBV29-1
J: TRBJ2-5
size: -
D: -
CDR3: CSVEEAGSTSGTQYF
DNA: TGCAGCGTTGAGGAGGCGGGCTCCACGTCAGGGACCCAGTACTTC

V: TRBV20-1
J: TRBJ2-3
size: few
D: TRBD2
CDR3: CSASRTSFSTDTQYF
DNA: TGCAGTGCTTCGCGGACTAGCTTTAGCACAGATACGCAGTATTTT

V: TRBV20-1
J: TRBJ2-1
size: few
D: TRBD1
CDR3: CSARGQWNYNEQFF
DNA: TGCAGTGCACGGGGACAGTGGAATTACAATGAGCAGTTCTTC

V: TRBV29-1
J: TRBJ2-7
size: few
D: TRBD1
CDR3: CSVRTGIEHEQYF
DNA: TGCAGCGTGCGGACAGGGATAGAACACGAGCAGTACTTC

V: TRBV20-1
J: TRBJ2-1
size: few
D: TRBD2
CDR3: CSARGGLAGPSSYNEQFF
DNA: TGCAGTGCTAGGGGTGGACTAGCGGGCCCGAGCTCCTACAATGAGCAGTTCTTC

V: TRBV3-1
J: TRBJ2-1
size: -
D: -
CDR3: CASSHWVGEQFF
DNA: TGTGCCAGCAGCCACTGGGTCGGTGAGCAGTTCTTC

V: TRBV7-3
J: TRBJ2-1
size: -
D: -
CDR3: CASSLGSLITYNEQFF
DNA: TGTGCCAGCAGCTTGGGCAGCCTTATCACCTACAATGAGCAGTTCTTC

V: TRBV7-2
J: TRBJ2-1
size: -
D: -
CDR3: CASSLGGKVEQFF
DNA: TGTGCCAGCAGCTTAGGGGGGAAGGTTGAGCAGTTCTTC

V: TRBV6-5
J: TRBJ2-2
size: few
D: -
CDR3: CASSSDPRRELFF
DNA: TGTGCCAGCAGTTCCGACCCTAGAAGGGAGCTGTTTTTT

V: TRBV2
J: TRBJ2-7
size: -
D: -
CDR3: CASSELPQTYEQYF
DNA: TGTGCCAGCAGTGAGTTACCGCAGACCTACGAGCAGTACTTC

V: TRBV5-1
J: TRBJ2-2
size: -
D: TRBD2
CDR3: CASSLLLAGMSNTGELFF
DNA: TGCGCCAGCAGCTTGTTACTAGCGGGGATGTCGAACACCGGGGAGCTGTTTTTT

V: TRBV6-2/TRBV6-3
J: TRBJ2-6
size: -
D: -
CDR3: CASSRQRHSGANVLTF
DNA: TGTGCCAGCAGCCGACAGCGTCACTCTGGGGCCAACGTCCTGACTTTC

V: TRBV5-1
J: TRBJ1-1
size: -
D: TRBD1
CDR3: CASSIKGQSNTEAFF
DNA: TGCGCCAGCAGCATAAAGGGACAGTCGAACACTGAAGCTTTCTTT

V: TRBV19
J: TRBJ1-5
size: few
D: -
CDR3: CASSTRTVSNQPQHF
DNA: TGTGCCAGTAGTACCCGGACAGTAAGCAATCAGCCCCAGCATTTT

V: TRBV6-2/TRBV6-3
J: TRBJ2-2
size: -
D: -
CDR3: CASKPTGNTGELFF
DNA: TGTGCCAGCAAACCGACAGGGAACACCGGGGAGCTGTTTTTT

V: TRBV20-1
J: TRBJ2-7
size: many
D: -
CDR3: CSASRAPYEQYF
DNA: TGCAGTGCTAGCAGGGCCCCTTACGAGCAGTACTTC

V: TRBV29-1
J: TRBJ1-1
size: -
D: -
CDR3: CSVTMSFMNTEAFF
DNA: TGCAGCGTGACCATGTCCTTTATGAACACTGAAGCTTTCTTT